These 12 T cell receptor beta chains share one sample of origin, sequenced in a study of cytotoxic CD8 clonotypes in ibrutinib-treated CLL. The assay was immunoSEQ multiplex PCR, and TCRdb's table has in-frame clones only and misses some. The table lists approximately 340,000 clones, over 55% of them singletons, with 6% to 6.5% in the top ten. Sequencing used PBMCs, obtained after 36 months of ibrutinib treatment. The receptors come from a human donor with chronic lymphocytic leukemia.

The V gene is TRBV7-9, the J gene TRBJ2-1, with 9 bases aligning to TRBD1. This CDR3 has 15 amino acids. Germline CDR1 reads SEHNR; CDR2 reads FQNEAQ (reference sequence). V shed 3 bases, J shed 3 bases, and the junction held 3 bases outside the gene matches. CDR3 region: CASSLVGQGYNEQFF. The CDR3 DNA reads TGTGCCAGCAGCTTGGTGGGACAGGGCTACAATGAGCAGTTCTTC.

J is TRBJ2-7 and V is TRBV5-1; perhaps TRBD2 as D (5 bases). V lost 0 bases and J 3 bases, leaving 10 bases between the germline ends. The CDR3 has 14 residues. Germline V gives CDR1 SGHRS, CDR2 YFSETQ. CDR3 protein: CASSLGTGIYEQYF. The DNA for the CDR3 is TGCGCCAGCAGCTTGGGGACGGGAATCTACGAGCAGTACTTC.

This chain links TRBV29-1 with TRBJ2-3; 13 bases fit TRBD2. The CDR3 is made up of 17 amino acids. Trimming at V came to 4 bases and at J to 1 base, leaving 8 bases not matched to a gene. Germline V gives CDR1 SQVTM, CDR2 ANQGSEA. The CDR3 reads CSVVVFGLAGGTDTQYF. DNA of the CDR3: TGCAGCGTTGTGGTCTTTGGACTAGCGGGGGGCACAGATACGCAGTATTTT.

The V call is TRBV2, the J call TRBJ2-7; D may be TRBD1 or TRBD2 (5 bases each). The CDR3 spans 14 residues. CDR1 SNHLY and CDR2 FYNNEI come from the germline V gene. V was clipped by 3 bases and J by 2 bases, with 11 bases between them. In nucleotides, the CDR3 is TGTGCCAGCAGTGAGGGTTGGGGGACCTACGAGCAGTACTTC. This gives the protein CASSEGWGTYEQYF.

The CDR3 loop reads CASRQGNSNQPQHF. The CDR3 DNA reads TGTGCCAGCAGACAGGGAAATAGCAATCAGCCCCAGCATTTT. V gene TRBV28 combines with J gene TRBJ1-5; tentatively, D is TRBD1 (6 bases). Germline V CDR1 and CDR2: MDHEN, SYDVKM. The CDR3 has 14 amino acids. V was cut by 6 bases and J by 0 bases, with 9 bases left in between.

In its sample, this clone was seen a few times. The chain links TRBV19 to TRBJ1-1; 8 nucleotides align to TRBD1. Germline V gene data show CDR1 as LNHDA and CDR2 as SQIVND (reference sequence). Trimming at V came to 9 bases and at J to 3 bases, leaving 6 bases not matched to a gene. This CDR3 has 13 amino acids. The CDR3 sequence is CASRKTGDTEAFF. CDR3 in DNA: TGTGCCAGCAGAAAGACAGGGGACACTGAAGCTTTCTTT.

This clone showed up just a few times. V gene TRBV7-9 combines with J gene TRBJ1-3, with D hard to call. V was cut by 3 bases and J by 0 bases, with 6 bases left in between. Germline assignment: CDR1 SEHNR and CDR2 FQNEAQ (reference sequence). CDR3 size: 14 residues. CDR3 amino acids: CASSFGISGNTIYF. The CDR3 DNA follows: TGTGCCAGCAGCTTTGGGATCTCTGGAAACACCATATATTTT.

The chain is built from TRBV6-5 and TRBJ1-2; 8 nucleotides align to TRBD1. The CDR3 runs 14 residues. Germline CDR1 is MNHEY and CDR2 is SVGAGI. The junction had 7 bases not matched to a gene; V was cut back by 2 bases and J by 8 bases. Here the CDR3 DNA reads TGTGCCAGCAGTTACCTAGGACAGGGATACGGCTACACCTTC. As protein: CASSYLGQGYGYTF.

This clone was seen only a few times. The CDR3 DNA follows: TGTGCCAGCAGCTCATACGCGGCAGTGGACTACTCTGGGGCCAACGTCCTGACTTTC. Translated: CASSSYAAVDYSGANVLTF. The V and J genes are TRBV7-3 and TRBJ2-6, with TRBD2 as a possible D gene (6 bases). The CDR3 consists of 19 residues. Between the trimmed V and J ends, which lost 4 bases and 0 bases, there was a span of 19 bases. In germline, CDR1 is SGHTA, CDR2 FQGTGA.

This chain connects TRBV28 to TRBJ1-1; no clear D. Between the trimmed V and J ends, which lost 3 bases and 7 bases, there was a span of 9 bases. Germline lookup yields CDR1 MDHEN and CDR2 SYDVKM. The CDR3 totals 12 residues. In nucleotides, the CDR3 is TGTGCCAGCAGTTTGAATAAAATTGAAGCTTTCTTT. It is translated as CASSLNKIEAFF.

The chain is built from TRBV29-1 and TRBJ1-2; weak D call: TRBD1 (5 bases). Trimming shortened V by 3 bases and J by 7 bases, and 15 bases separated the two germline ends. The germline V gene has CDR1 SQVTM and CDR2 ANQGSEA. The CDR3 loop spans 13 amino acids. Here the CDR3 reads CSVEIPGGIGYTF. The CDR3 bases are TGCAGCGTTGAGATACCCGGGGGAATTGGCTACACCTTC.

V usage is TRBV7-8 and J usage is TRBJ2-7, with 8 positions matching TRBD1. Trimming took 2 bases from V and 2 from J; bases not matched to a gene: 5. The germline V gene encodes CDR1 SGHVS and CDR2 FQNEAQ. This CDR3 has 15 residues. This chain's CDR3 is CASSLLRTGPYEQYF. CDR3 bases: TGTGCCAGCAGCTTACTTCGGACAGGGCCCTACGAGCAGTACTTC.